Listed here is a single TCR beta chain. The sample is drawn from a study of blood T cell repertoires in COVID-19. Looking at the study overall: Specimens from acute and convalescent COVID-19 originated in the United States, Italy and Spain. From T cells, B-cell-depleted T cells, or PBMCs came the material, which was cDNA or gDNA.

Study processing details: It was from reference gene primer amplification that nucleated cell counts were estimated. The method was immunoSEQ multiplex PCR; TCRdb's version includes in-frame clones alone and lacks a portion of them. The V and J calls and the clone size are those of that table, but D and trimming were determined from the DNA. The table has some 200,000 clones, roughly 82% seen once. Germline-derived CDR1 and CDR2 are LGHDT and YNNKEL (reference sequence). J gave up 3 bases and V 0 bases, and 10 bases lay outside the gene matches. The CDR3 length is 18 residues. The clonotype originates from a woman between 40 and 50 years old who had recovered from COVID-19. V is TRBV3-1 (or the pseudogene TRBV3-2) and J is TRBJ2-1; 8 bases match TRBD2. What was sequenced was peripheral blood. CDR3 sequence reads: CASSQEGAGDLDYNEQFF. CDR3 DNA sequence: TGTGCCAGCAGCCAAGAAGGAGCGGGGGACCTAGACTACAATGAGCAGTTCTTC.